This record covers a single T cell receptor beta chain. Generated by immunoSEQ multiplex PCR, the TCRdb table keeps only in-frame clones and is missing some. This repertoire shows some 70,000 clones, around four fifths found once; its top ten account for over 4.5%. The record originates from a study of OX40 agonist ivuxolimab in advanced cancers. The germline V gene has CDR1 SEHNR and CDR2 FQNEAQ (reference sequence). This CDR3 is built from 13 residues. The ends were cut back, 5 bases at V and 8 bases at J, with 16 bases in the middle. The chain is built from TRBV7-9 and TRBJ2-7; no firm D call. Sequencing was performed on CD4+ or CD8+ T cells sorted from blood, taken in a trial of the OX40 agonist ivuxolimab. This sequence originates from an adult with an advanced solid tumor such as melanoma, head and neck, liver or kidney cancer. As DNA, the CDR3 is TGTGCCAGCAGCCCGGACGGGCCCCCAAAGCAGTACGTC. It encodes CASSPDGPPKQYV.